Listed here are 21 T cell receptor beta chains from one sample, sequenced in a study of technical replicates of blood from a handful of donors. Measured with immunoSEQ multiplex PCR; TCRdb has only the in-frame clones, and not every one. The sample lists about 66,000 clones, roughly 90% occurring once. The sample was PBMCs. The receptors originated from a human donor in good health. Some clones in this sample may be carry-over from other donors' samples.

The chain recombines TRBV15 with TRBJ2-2, with 7 bases identical to TRBD1. With V trimmed by 5 bases and J by 0 bases, 6 bases remained unmatched. This CDR3 is 16 amino acids long. Germline CDR1 is LNHNV and CDR2 is YYDKDF (reference sequence). The chain's CDR3 is CATSSPGQTNTGELFF. For the CDR3, the DNA is TGTGCCACCAGCTCCCCGGGACAGACGAACACCGGGGAGCTGTTTTTT.

V gene TRBV21-1 combines with J gene TRBJ2-7; TRBD2, the table's D call, lacks a check against the DNA. TRBV21-1 is given as a pseudogene. CDR3 length: 13 residues. This chain's CDR3 is CASSPRWRAEQYF. Written as DNA, the CDR3 is TGTGCCAGCAGCCCAAGGTGGAGGGCGGAGCAGTACTTC.

V is TRBV30 and J is TRBJ2-2; TRBD2 agrees at 14 bases. Germline CDR1 GTSNPN, CDR2 SVGIG (reference sequence). This CDR3 contains 14 residues. The junction had 5 bases not matched to a gene; V was cut back by 4 bases and J by 10 bases. Here the CDR3 reads CAWTEGLAGEELFF. DNA of the CDR3: TGTGCCTGGACAGAGGGACTAGCGGGAGAGGAGCTGTTTTTT. The full variable domain, rest sourced from reference TRBV30 and TRBJ2-2, is SQTIHQWPATLVQPVGSPLSLECTVEGTSNPNLYWYRQAAGRGLQLLFYSVGIGQISSEVPQNLSASRPQDRQFILSSKKLLLSDSGFYLCAWTEGLAGEELFFGEGSRLTVL.

The rearrangement joins TRBV5-1 to TRBJ1-3, with D possibly being TRBD1 (6 bases). V dropped 4 bases and J dropped 2 bases, with 16 bases sitting between them. From germline, CDR1 is SGHRS and CDR2 YFSETQ. This CDR3 comprises 16 residues. The CDR3 sequence: CASSPYFRTAGNTIYF. CDR3 coding DNA: TGCGCCAGCAGCCCATACTTCCGGACAGCTGGAAACACCATATATTTT.

The chain links TRBV6-6 to TRBJ2-7; the D gene is possibly TRBD2 (6 bases). V dropped 4 bases and J dropped 3 bases, with 16 bases sitting between them. The CDR3 sequence is 15 residues long. Germline CDR1 and CDR2: MNHNY and SVGAGI (reference sequence). CDR3: CASSSRPGEGYEQYF. Here the CDR3 DNA reads TGTGCCAGCAGTTCGCGGCCGGGAGAAGGCTACGAGCAGTACTTC.

This rearrangement joins TRBV2 to TRBJ2-5; D is possibly TRBD2 (6 bases). Trimming cost V 4 bases and J 9 bases, with 12 bases left between them. Per the germline V gene, CDR1 is SNHLY and CDR2 is FYNNEI. CDR3 length: 12 residues. The CDR3 protein is CASSGPPGAQYF. The DNA for the CDR3 is TGTGCCAGCAGTGGGCCCCCGGGGGCCCAGTACTTC. The whole variable domain, remainder taken from reference TRBV2 and TRBJ2-5, is EPEVTQTPSHQVTQMGQEVILRCVPISNHLYFYWYRQILGQKVEFLVSFYNNEISEKSEIFDDQFSVERPDGSNFTLKIRSTKLEDSAMYFCASSGPPGAQYFGPGTRLLVL.

The chain recombines TRBV6-5 with TRBJ1-5, with D possibly being TRBD1 (6 bases). V lost 5 bases, J lost 6 bases, and 17 bases lay in between. Germline CDR1 MNHEY, CDR2 SVGAGI. The CDR3 loop spans 15 amino acids. CDR3 nucleotides: TGTGCCAGCAGTAAATCTACAGGGTCGGGTCAGCCCCAGCATTTT. Protein product: CASSKSTGSGQPQHF.

The genes are TRBV5-4 and TRBJ1-1; possible D gene TRBD1, 6 bases. Trimming stripped 4 bases from V and 1 base from J, with 8 bases between. The CDR3 sequence is 13 residues long. CDR1 is SGHNT and CDR2 is YYREEE in the germline V gene (reference sequence). The DNA of the CDR3 is TGTGCCAGCAGCGCGGACAGGAACACTGAAGCTTTCTTT. Protein product: CASSADRNTEAFF.

The J gene is TRBJ2-1, the V gene TRBV25-1; 7 nucleotides line up with TRBD2. Trimming removed 7 bases from V and 5 bases from J; junction bases left unmatched: 8. CDR1 is MGHDK and CDR2 is SYGVNS in the germline V gene. The CDR3 has 14 residues. CDR3 DNA: TGTGCCAGCATGGGCAGCGGGATTCACAATGAGCAGTTCTTC. Translation: CASMGSGIHNEQFF.

The chain joins TRBV25-1 to TRBJ2-2; 9 nucleotides align to TRBD1. CDR3 length: 16 amino acids. CDR1 and CDR2 (germline): MGHDK, SYGVNS. Losses at the gene ends were 3 bases for V and 4 bases for J; bases not matched to a gene: 6. CDR3 protein: CASSDLRTGVTGELFF. Here the CDR3 DNA reads TGTGCCAGCAGTGATTTGAGGACAGGGGTCACCGGGGAGCTGTTTTTT.

This chain links TRBV4-2 with TRBJ1-6; D is unresolved. CDR3 length: 15 residues. With 1 base removed from V and 7 bases from J, the gap between germline ends came to 11 bases. Germline values: CDR1 LGHNA, CDR2 YNFKEQ. The CDR3 coding sequence is TGTGCCAGCAGCCAAGCGACGGAGTTCAATTCACCCCTCCACTTT. It encodes CASSQATEFNSPLHF.

In this sample, this clone turned up a few times. This sequence joins TRBV20-1 and TRBJ1-1; D remains unclear. Trimming took 4 bases from V and 6 from J, leaving 9 bases between them. Germline V gives CDR1 DFQATT, CDR2 SNEGSKA (reference sequence). The CDR3 length is 11 residues. DNA for the CDR3: TGCAGTGCTACGGGATTCGCTGAAGCTTTCTTT. It encodes CSATGFAEAFF.

J is TRBJ1-1 and V is TRBV7-8, with a weak D call TRBD1 (5 bases). This CDR3 contains 13 residues. Germline lookup yields CDR1 SGHVS and CDR2 FQNEAQ. With 2 bases removed from V and 1 base from J, the gap between germline ends came to 5 bases. The CDR3 nucleotides read TGTGCCAGCAGCTTACAGGGGAACACTGAAGCTTTCTTT. Translated: CASSLQGNTEAFF.

This clone has more than one count but fewer than ten. J is TRBJ2-7 and V is TRBV10-3, with TRBD2 as a possible D gene (5 bases). V lost 6 bases and J lost 0, with 6 bases in between. The CDR3 loop spans 12 amino acids. Germline CDR1 is ENHRY and CDR2 is SYGVKD. The DNA for the CDR3 is TGTGCCATCAGGGGGAGCTCCTACGAGCAGTACTTC. As protein: CAIRGSSYEQYF.

The chain carries TRBV21-1 and TRBJ1-1; no DNA check was done on the table's D call, TRBD1. TRBV21-1 is reported as a pseudogene. The CDR3 consists of 17 residues. Here the CDR3 DNA reads TGTGCCAGCAGCCCACCCGTGGACAGGCGAAGAGACACTGAAGCTTTCTTT. This translates into CASSPPVDRRRDTEAFF.

This chain uses TRBV5-6 with TRBJ1-2; D gene ambiguous. The CDR3 spans 15 residues. Trimming removed 2 bases from V and 5 bases from J, with 16 bases in between. Germline V CDR1 and CDR2: SGHDT, YYEEEE. CDR3 loop: CASSLWRTNLYGYTF. The CDR3 nucleotides are TGTGCCAGCAGCTTATGGCGGACTAATCTTTATGGCTACACCTTC.

The gene calls are TRBV6-5 and TRBJ2-6, with D possibly being TRBD2 (5 bases). This CDR3 comprises 15 residues. Looked up from germline, CDR1 is MNHEY and CDR2 is SVGAGI. Trimming shortened V by 2 bases and J by 4 bases, and 9 bases separated the two germline ends. CDR3 region: CASSYTEVGANVLTF. The CDR3 DNA reads as TGTGCCAGCAGTTACACGGAGGTCGGGGCCAACGTCCTGACTTTC.

This chain uses TRBV7-2 with TRBJ2-2; D might be TRBD2 (5 bases). Germline CDR1 is SGHTA and CDR2 is FQGNSA. The CDR3 covers 14 residues. V lost 3 bases to trimming and J lost 4 bases, with 9 bases between them. The CDR3 loop reads CASSFSGSTGELFF. The CDR3 DNA follows: TGTGCCAGCAGCTTCTCGGGGAGCACCGGGGAGCTGTTTTTT. Supplemented by reference TRBV7-2 and TRBJ2-2, the full variable domain reads GAGVSQSPSNKVTEKGKDVELRCDPISGHTALYWYRQSLGQGLEFLIYFQGNSAPDKSGLPSDRFSAERTGGSVSTLTIQRTQQEDSAVYLCASSFSGSTGELFFGEGSRLTVL.

CDR3 residues: CAISDPDRALYGYTF. CDR3 nucleotides: TGTGCCATCAGTGACCCGGACAGGGCCCTCTATGGCTACACCTTC. V and J are TRBV10-3 and TRBJ1-2; 8 bases line up with TRBD1. The CDR3 contains 15 residues. Germline V gene data show CDR1 as ENHRY and CDR2 as SYGVKD. J lost 4 bases, V lost 3 bases, and 7 bases had no gene match.

This chain uses TRBV5-4 with TRBJ1-1, with 7 positions matching TRBD1. CDR3 length: 15 residues. V dropped 1 base and J dropped 1; count of bases not matched to a gene: 4. Germline-derived CDR1 and CDR2 are SGHNT and YYREEE (reference sequence). This chain's CDR3 is CASSLTGQTNTEAFF. CDR3 bases: TGTGCCAGCAGCTTGACGGGACAGACGAACACTGAAGCTTTCTTT.

V usage is TRBV11-2 and J usage is TRBJ2-4, with a tentative D call TRBD1 (5 bases). CDR1 and CDR2 (germline): SGHAT, FQNNGV. V was clipped by 1 base and J by 8 bases, with 9 bases between them. There are 13 residues in the CDR3. The CDR3 DNA reads TGTGCCAGCAGCTTAGGCCAAGGGGACATTCAGTACTTC. The encoded protein is CASSLGQGDIQYF.